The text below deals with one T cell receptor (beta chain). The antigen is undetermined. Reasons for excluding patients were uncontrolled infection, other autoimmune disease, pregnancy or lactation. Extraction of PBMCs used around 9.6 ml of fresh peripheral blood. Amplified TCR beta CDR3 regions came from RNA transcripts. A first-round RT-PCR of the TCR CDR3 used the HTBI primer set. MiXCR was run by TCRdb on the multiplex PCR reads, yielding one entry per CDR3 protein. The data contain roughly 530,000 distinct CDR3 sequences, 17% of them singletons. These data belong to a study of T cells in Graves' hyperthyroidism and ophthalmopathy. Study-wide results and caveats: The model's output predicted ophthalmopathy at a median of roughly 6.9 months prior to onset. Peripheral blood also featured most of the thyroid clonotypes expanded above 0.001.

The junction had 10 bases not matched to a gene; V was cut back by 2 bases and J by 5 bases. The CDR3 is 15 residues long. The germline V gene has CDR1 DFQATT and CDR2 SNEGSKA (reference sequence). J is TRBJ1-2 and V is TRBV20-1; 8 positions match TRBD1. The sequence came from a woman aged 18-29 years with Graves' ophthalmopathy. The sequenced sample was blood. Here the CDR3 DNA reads TGCAGTGCTAGATCTATGACAGGGGTTAGGTATGGCTACACCTTC. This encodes CSARSMTGVRYGYTF.